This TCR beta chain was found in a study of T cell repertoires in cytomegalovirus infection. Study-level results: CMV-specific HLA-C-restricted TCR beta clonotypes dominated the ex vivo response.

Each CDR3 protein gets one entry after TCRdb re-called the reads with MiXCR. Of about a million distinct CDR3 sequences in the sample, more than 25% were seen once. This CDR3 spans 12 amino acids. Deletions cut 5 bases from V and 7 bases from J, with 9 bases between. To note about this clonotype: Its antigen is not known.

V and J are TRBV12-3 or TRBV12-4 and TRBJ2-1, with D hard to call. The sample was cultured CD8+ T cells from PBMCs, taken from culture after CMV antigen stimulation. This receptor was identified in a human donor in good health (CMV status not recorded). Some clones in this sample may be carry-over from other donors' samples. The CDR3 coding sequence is TGTGCCAGCAGTCGCTCCGGGAATGAGCAGTTCTTC. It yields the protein CASSRSGNEQFF.